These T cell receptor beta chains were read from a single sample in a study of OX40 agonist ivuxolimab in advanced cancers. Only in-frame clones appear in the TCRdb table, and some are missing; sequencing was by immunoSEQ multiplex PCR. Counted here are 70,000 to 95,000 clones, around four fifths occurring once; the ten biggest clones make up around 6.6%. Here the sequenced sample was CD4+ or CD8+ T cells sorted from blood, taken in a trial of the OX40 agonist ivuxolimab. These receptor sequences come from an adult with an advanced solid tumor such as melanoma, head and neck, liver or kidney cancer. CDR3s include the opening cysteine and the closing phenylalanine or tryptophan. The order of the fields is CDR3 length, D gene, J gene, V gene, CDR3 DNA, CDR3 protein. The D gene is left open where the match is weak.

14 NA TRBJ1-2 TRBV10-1 TGCGCCAGCAGTGAGGGGGTTCGCAACTATGGCTACACCTTC CASSEGVRNYGYTF
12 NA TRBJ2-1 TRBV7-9 TGTGCCAGCAGCTTAGTCTACAATGAGCAGTTCTTC CASSLVYNEQFF
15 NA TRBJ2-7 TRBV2 TGTGCCAGCAAAGGGGGAGGCAGCCTATCCTACGAGCAGTACTTC CASKGGGSLSYEQYF
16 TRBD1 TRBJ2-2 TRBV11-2 TGTGCCAGCAGCTTACGGGGACAGTTCCTGACCGGGGAGCTGTTTTTT CASSLRGQFLTGELFF
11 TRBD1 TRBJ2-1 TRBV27 TGTGCCAGCAGTCAAGGGGGCGGACAGTTCTTC CASSQGGGQFF
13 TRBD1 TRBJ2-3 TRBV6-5 TGTGCCAGCAGTGTAAACAGGGGAGATACGCAGTATTTT CASSVNRGDTQYF
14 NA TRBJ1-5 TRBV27 TGTGCCAGCAGTGAAACAGCTAGCAATCAGCCCCAGCATTTT CASSETASNQPQHF
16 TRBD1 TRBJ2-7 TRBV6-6 TGTGCCAGCACCGAAGGGGGGACAGGGGGCGCCTACGAGCAGTACTTC CASTEGGTGGAYEQYF
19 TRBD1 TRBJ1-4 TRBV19 TGTGCCAGTAGTAAGGGGTGGACAGGGGGCGAGTCAACTAATGAAAAACTGTTTTTT CASSKGWTGGESTNEKLFF
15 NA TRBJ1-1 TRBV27 TGTGCCAGCAGTCCTCGGACAGACCTGAACACTGAAGCTTTCTTT CASSPRTDLNTEAFF